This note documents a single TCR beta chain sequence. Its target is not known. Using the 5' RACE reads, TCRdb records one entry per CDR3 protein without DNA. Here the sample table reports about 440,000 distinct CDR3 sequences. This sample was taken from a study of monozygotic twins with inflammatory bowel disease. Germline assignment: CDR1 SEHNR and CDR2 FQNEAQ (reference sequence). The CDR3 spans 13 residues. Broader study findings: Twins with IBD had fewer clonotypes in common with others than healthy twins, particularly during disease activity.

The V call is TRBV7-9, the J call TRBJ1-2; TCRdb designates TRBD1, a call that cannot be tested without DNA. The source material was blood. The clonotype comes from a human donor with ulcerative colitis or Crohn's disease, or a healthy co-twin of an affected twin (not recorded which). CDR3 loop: CASSLRGQEIYTF. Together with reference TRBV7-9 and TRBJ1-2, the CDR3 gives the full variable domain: DTGVSQNPRHKITKRGQNVTFRCDPISEHNRLYWYRQTLGQGPEFLTYFQNEAQLEKSRLLSDRFSAERPKGSFSTLEIQRTEQGDSAMYLCASSLRGQEIYTFGSGTRLTVV.